What follows are 10 T cell receptor beta chains derived from one specimen sequenced in a study of T cell responses to AZD1222 COVID-19 vaccine (dated by TCRdb to about 2021). Library prep was done by the immunoSEQ multiplex PCR assay. The clones in this table, taken by TCRdb from immuneACCESS, are in-frame only. Not every clone is retained; where verified, under half of the shortfall comes from an unresolved V gene, and the cause of the rest is unknown. Across this sample there are about 180,000 clones, with around 88% seen only once. 11% of the sample comes from the top ten. Explained via the paper, the time point label denotes: about 28 days (+/-7) after the second vaccine dose. Source: peripheral blood, taken 28 days after the second AZD1222 dose. These receptors originate from an adult who received the AZD1222 COVID-19 vaccine.

This clone was recorded once. The chain is built from TRBV2 and TRBJ2-5; perhaps TRBD1 as D (6 bases). Trimming took off 5 bases at V and 1 base at J, with 14 bases between the two ends. Germline CDR1 SNHLY, CDR2 FYNNEI. This CDR3 is built from 15 residues. The CDR3 sequence is CASSPLTGRQETQYF. The CDR3 DNA follows: TGTGCCAGCAGTCCCCTGACAGGTCGCCAAGAGACCCAGTACTTC.

V gene TRBV18 combines with J gene TRBJ2-3; perhaps D is TRBD1 or TRBD2 (6 bases each). From germline, CDR1 is KGHSH and CDR2 LQKENI. The V and J ends lost 3 bases and 2 bases respectively, with 12 bases between them. The CDR3 loop spans 15 amino acids. The CDR3 here is CASSPNGGPTDTQYF. CDR3 bases: TGTGCCAGCTCACCGAACGGGGGCCCCACAGATACGCAGTATTTT.

The V and J genes are TRBV28 and TRBJ2-7, with D perhaps given as TRBD1 or TRBD2 (5 bases each). This CDR3 is 14 amino acids long. Germline V CDR1 and CDR2: MDHEN, SYDVKM. V was trimmed by 5 bases and J by 3 bases, leaving 14 bases between them. DNA of the CDR3: TGTGCCAGCAGTCCCCCGGGACCGGGCTACGAGCAGTACTTC. Encoded protein: CASSPPGPGYEQYF. The full variable domain, rest sourced from reference TRBV28 and TRBJ2-7, is DVKVTQSSRYLVKRTGEKVFLECVQDMDHENMFWYRQDPGLGLRLIYFSYDVKMKEKGDIPEGYSVSREKKERFSLILESASTNQTSMYLCASSPPGPGYEQYFGPGTRLTVT.

The rearrangement uses TRBV1 and TRBJ2-7. TRBV1 is a pseudogene segment. CDR3 length: 16 amino acids. The chain's CDR3 is CTSSRGGFLRGCEQYF. DNA of the CDR3: TGCACCAGCAGCCGGGGCGGGTTCTTACGGGGCTGCGAGCAGTACTTC.

The rearrangement links TRBV7-3 to TRBJ1-2; 8 bases map to TRBD1. This CDR3 contains 14 residues. V gave up 8 bases and J gave up 8 bases; unmatched junction bases: 13. CDR1 and CDR2 from the germline V gene are SGHTA and FQGTGA. CDR3 loop: CASSPVGTGEGYTF. The CDR3 DNA sequence: TGTGCCAGCTCCCCCGTTGGGACAGGAGAGGGCTACACCTTC.

This clone was detected a few times. The J gene is TRBJ1-2, the V gene TRBV25-1; D possibly corresponds to TRBD1 (5 bases). The CDR3 is 15 residues long. Trimming removed 3 bases at V and 4 bases at J, with 15 bases between. Per the germline V gene, CDR1 is MGHDK and CDR2 is SYGVNS. The CDR3 here is CASSDPRGLSYGYTF. DNA for the CDR3: TGTGCCAGCAGTGACCCTAGGGGACTGTCCTATGGCTACACCTTC.

This clone was seen only a few times. The chain couples TRBV5-1 to TRBJ1-1, with D possibly TRBD1 on 5 matching bases. CDR1 is SGHRS and CDR2 is YFSETQ in the germline V gene. The CDR3 covers 14 residues. The V end was cut by 8 bases, the J end by 0 bases, with 14 bases between. The CDR3 region is CASRRLQVNTEAFF. The CDR3 bases are TGCGCCAGTAGGCGATTACAGGTGAACACTGAAGCTTTCTTT.

The chain has TRBV11-1 and TRBJ1-1; 10 positions match TRBD1. The CDR3 has 16 residues. Germline V lookup: CDR1 SGHAT, CDR2 FQDESV (reference sequence). Trimming took 6 bases from V and 3 from J; bases not matched to a gene: 10. The CDR3 spells CASRFTIGTGDTEAFF. In DNA, the CDR3 is TGTGCCAGCAGGTTCACTATCGGGACAGGGGACACTGAAGCTTTCTTT. The full variable domain, its missing parts supplied by reference TRBV11-1 and TRBJ1-1, is EAEVAQSPRYKITEKSQAVAFWCDPISGHATLYWYRQILGQGPELLVQFQDESVVDDSQLPKDRFSAERLKGVDSTLKIQPAELGDSAMYLCASRFTIGTGDTEAFFGQGTRLTVV.

This clone appeared a few times. This rearrangement joins TRBV10-2 to TRBJ2-3; 9 bases map to TRBD2. This CDR3 has 14 amino acids. CDR1 WSHSY and CDR2 SAAADI come from the germline V gene. V shed 6 bases, J shed 1 base, and the junction held 2 bases outside the gene matches. CDR3: CASRTSGGTDTQYF. In DNA form, the CDR3 reads TGCGCCAGCAGGACTAGCGGAGGCACAGATACGCAGTATTTT.

V gene TRBV18 combines with J gene TRBJ1-6; maybe TRBD1 (5 bases). CDR1 KGHSH and CDR2 LQKENI come from the germline V gene. Trimming took 1 base from V and 7 from J, leaving 14 bases between them. The length of the CDR3 is 16 residues. The CDR3 spells CASSPQPAGGNSPLHF. As DNA, the CDR3 is TGTGCCAGCTCACCACAGCCCGCCGGGGGGAATTCACCCCTCCACTTT.